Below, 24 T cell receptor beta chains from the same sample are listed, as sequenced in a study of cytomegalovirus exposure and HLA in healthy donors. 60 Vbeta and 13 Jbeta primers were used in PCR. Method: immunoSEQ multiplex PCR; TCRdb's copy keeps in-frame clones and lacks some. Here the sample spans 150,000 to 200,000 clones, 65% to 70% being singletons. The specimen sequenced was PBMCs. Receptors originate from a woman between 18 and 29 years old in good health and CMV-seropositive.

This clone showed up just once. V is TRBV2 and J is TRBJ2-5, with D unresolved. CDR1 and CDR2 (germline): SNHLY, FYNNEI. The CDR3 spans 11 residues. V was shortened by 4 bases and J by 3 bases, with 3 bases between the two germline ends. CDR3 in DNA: TGTGCCAGCAGTGCCAAAGAGACCCAGTACTTC. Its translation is CASSAKETQYF.

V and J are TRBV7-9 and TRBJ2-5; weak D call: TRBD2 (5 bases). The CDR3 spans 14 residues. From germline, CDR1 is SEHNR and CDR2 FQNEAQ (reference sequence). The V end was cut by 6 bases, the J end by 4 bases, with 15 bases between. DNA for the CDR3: TGTGCCAGCAGTCCCGTATATGAGGGAGAGACCCAGTACTTC. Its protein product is CASSPVYEGETQYF.

The CDR3 DNA reads TGTGCCAGCGGCGCGACAGGTCCCTACGAGCAGTACTTC. Residues: CASGATGPYEQYF. The chain couples TRBV27 to TRBJ2-7; the D gene is possibly TRBD1 (6 bases). V shed 8 bases and J shed 2 bases, with 13 bases lying between them. Germline V lookup: CDR1 MNHEY, CDR2 SMNVEV (reference sequence). This CDR3 region has 13 residues.

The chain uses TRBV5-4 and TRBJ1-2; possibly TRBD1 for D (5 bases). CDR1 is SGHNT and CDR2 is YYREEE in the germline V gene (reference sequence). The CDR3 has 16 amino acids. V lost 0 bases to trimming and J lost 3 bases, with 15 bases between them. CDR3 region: CASSLGDSGGYYGYTF. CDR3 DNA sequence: TGTGCCAGCAGCTTGGGGGATTCGGGGGGATACTATGGCTACACCTTC.

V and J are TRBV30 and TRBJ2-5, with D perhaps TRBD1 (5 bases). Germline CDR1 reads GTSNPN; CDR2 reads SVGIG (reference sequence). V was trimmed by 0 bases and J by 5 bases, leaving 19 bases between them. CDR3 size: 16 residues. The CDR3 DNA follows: TGTGCCTGGAGTGTAGGGGTCGGGCTAGTAGAGGAGACCCAGTACTTC. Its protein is CAWSVGVGLVEETQYF.

The CDR3 sequence: CASSPIGTGTGVKPQHF. CDR3 sequence (DNA): TGTGCCAGCAGCCCAATAGGGACCGGGACAGGGGTTAAGCCCCAGCATTTT. V is TRBV7-2 and J is TRBJ1-5, with 10 nucleotides matching TRBD1. Germline loops: CDR1 SGHTA, CDR2 FQGNSA. The CDR3 covers 17 residues. Trimming took 5 bases from V and 8 from J; bases not matched to a gene: 15.

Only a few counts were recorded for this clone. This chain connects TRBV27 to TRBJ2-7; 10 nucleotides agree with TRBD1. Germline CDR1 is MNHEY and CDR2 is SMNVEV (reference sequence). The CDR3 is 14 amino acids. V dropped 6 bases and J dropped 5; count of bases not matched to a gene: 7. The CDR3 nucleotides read TGTGCCAGCAGGAGACAGGGGGCTTTGGACGAGCAGTACTTC. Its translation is CASRRQGALDEQYF.

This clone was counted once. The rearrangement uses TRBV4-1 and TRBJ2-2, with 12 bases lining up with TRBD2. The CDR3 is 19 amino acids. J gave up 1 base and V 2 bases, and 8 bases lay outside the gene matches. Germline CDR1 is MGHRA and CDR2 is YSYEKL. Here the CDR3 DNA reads TGCGCCAGCAGCCAATACCCTAGCGGGAGGGCCGAGAACACCGGGGAGCTGTTTTTT. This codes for CASSQYPSGRAENTGELFF.

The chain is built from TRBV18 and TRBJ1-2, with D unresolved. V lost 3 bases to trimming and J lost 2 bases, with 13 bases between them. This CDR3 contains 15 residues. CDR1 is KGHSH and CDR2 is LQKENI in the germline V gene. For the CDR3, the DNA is TGTGCCAGCTCACCTCTCGGAGGGAGCAACTATGGCTACACCTTC. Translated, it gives CASSPLGGSNYGYTF.

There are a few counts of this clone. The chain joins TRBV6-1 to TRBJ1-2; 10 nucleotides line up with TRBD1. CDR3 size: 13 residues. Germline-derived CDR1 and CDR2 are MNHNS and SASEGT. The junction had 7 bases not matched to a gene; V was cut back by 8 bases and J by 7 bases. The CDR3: CASGDRGGPGYTF. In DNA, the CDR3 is TGTGCCAGCGGGGACAGGGGTGGCCCTGGCTACACCTTC.

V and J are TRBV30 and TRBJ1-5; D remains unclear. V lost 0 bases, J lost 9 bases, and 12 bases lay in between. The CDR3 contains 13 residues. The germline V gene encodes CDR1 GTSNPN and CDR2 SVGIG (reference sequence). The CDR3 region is CAWSVEGWGPQHF. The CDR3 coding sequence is TGTGCCTGGAGTGTCGAGGGCTGGGGGCCCCAGCATTTT. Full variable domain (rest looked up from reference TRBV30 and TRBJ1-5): SQTIHQWPATLVQPVGSPLSLECTVEGTSNPNLYWYRQAAGRGLQLLFYSVGIGQISSEVPQNLSASRPQDRQFILSSKKLLLSDSGFYLCAWSVEGWGPQHFGDGTRLSIL.

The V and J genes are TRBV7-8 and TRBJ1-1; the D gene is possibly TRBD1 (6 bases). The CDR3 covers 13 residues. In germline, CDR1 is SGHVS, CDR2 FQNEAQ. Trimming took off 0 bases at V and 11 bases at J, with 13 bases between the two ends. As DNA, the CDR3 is TGTGCCAGCAGCTTAGCCCACAGGGCCCGGGCTTTCTTT. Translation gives CASSLAHRARAFF.

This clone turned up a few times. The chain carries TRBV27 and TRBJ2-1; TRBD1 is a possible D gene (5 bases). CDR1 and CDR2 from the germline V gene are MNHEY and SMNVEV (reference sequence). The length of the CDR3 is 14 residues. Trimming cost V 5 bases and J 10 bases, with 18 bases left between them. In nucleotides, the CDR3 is TGTGCCAGCAGTCATACAGGAGTTACTAACGAGCAGTTCTTC. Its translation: CASSHTGVTNEQFF.

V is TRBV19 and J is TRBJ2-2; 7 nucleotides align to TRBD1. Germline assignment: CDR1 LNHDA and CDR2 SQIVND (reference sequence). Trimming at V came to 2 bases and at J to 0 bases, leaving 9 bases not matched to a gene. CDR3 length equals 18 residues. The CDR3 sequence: CASSIRGTEPTNTGELFF. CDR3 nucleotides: TGTGCCAGTAGTATACGTGGGACAGAACCCACGAACACCGGGGAGCTGTTTTTT.

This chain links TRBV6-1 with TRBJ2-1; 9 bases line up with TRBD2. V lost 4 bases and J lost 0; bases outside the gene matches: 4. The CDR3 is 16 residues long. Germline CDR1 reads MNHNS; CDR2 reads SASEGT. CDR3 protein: CASSGLAGYSYNEQFF. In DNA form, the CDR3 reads TGTGCCAGCAGTGGCCTAGCGGGATACTCCTACAATGAGCAGTTCTTC.

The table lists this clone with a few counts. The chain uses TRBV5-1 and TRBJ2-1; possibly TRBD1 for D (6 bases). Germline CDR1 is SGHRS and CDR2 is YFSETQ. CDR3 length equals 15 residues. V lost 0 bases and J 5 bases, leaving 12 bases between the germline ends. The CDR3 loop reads CASSLVAGVNNEQFF. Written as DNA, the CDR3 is TGCGCCAGCAGCTTGGTTGCAGGGGTGAACAATGAGCAGTTCTTC.

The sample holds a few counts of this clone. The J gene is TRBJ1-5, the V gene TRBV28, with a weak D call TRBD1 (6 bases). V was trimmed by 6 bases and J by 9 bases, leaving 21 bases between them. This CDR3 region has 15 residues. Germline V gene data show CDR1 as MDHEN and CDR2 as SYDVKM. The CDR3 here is CASRQNRVRVGPQHF. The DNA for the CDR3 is TGTGCCAGCAGACAAAACAGGGTACGGGTCGGGCCCCAGCATTTT.

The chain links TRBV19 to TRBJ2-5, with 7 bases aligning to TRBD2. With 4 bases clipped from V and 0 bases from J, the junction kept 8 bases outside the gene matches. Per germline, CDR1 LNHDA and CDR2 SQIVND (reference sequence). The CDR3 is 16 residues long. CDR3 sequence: CASSNGGTTYQETQYF. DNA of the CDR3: TGTGCCAGTAGTAACGGCGGGACTACATACCAAGAGACCCAGTACTTC.

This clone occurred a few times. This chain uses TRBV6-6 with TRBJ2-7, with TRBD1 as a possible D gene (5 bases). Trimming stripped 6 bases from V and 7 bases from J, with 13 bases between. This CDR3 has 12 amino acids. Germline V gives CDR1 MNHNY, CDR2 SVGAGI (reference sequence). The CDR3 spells CASSSRALEQYF. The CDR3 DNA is TGTGCCAGCAGCTCCAGGGCGCTGGAGCAGTACTTC.

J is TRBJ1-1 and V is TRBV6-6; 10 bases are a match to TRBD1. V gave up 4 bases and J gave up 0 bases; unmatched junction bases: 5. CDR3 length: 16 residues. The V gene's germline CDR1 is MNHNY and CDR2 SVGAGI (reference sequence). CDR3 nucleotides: TGTGCCAGCAGTTCCGGGACAGGGGTATTGAACACTGAAGCTTTCTTT. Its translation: CASSSGTGVLNTEAFF.

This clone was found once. CDR3 region: CASSVDRIRGTEAFF. The CDR3 DNA is TGTGCCAGCAGTGTCGACCGGATAAGGGGCACTGAAGCTTTCTTT. This chain uses TRBV2 with TRBJ1-1; perhaps TRBD1 as D (5 bases). Germline CDR1 SNHLY, CDR2 FYNNEI. This CDR3 is built from 15 residues. Trimming stripped 4 bases from V and 4 bases from J, with 16 bases between.

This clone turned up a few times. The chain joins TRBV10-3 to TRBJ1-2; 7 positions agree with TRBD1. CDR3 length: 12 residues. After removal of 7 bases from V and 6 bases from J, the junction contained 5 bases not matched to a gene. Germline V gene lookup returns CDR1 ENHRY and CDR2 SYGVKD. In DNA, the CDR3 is TGTGCCATCACCCCAGGGGGAAATGGCTACACCTTC. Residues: CAITPGGNGYTF.

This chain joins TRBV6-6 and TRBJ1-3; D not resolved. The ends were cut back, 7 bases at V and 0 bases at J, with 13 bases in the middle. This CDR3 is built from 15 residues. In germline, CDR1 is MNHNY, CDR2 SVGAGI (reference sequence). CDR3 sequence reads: CASTSPAYSGNTIYF. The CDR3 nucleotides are TGTGCCAGCACATCCCCCGCGTACTCTGGAAACACCATATATTTT.

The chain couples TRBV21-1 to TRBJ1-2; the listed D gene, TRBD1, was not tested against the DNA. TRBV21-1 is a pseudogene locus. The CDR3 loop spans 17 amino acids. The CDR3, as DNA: TGTGCCAGCAGGACGTCGCCGGACAAAAAGCACATTTATGGCTACACCTTC. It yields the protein CASRTSPDKKHIYGYTF.